The clone carrying this T cell receptor beta chain was picked up a small number of times. What it binds is unknown. The sample originates from a study of shared clonotypes between healthy human individuals. Study-level background: Every donor yielded three CD4 naive, three CD4 memory, two CD8 naive and one CD8 memory plate.

The germline gives CDR1 SGHRS, CDR2 YFSETQ. This CDR3 region has 14 residues. V was cut by 3 bases and J by 6 bases, with 15 bases left in between. Measured with immunoSEQ multiplex PCR; TCRdb has only the in-frame clones, and not every one. There are approximately 940,000 clones in the sample; approximately 80% occur only once, and about 1.5% lies in the top ten. Findings of the study overall: Across a handful of donors, naive CD4 shared roughly 5.2%, naive CD8 approximately 3.5%, memory CD4 over 2%, memory CD8 0.4% to 0.5%. The researchers took only blood, and tissue repertoires probably look different. It was the non-shared clonotypes that had lower generation probabilities than clonotypes shared by all four donors.

The J gene is TRBJ1-1, the V gene TRBV5-1; D not resolved. Sequenced: memory CD4+ T cells sorted from blood. Subset indicated: CD45RA-negative fraction. The clonotype originates from a young man in good health. For the CDR3, the DNA is TGCGCCAGCAGCTGGGATACAGCCAGCGCTGAAGCTTTCTTT. Its translation is CASSWDTASAEAFF. Based on the CDR3 plus reference TRBV5-1 and TRBJ1-1, the full variable domain is KAGVTQTPRYLIKTRGQQVTLSCSPISGHRSVSWYQQTPGQGLQFLFEYFSETQRNKGNFPGRFSGRQFSNSRSEMNVSTLELGDSALYLCASSWDTASAEAFFGQGTRLTVV.